The T cell receptor (beta chain) under discussion was sequenced for a study of identical twins (dated by TCRdb to 2016 to 2018). Regarding the study in general: To test whether fetal clonotypes persist, the study used deep sequencing on TCR alpha and beta repertoires from monozygotic twins, unrelated adults of various ages, and cord blood. To rule out contamination, the twin experiments were replicated at different times with different library preparation protocols.

Only healthy Caucasian donors were included. Three pairs of female monozygotic twins, all aged 18 to 29 years, were included in the twin cohort. RNA for TCR libraries was isolated from peripheral blood mononuclear cells. Preparation of the library involved 5' RACE. The sequencing machine was an Illumina HiSeq 2000. A universal primer binding site was added through template switching, and the final cDNA carried a unique molecular identifier so that TCR cDNA molecules could be counted accurately. Specific primers in the conserved constant-segment region were used to synthesize first-strand cDNA for TCR alpha and beta chains. To control for contamination, every cDNA library carried two barcodes: a SMART-Mk sample barcode plus Illumina barcodes. TruSeq adapter sequences and Illumina sample barcodes were added in two successive PCR steps. The Illumina HiSeq platform was used with custom primers to sequence TCR alpha and beta cDNA libraries. In the paper's pipeline: MiGEC processed the raw reads to extract unique molecular identifiers, while MiXCR was used to determine the CDR3 positions. For each individual, recombination models were inferred using an EM algorithm with the repgenHMM and IGoR tools. The tcR package in R was used for shared clonotype analysis, with sharing normalized by the product of cloneset sizes. To study raw recombination without the effects of thymic and clonal selection, out-of-frame nonproductive sequences were analyzed. TCRdb reanalyzed the raw reads on its own, using fastp at Q25 for trimming and MiXCR for clone calling, and kept in-frame beta chains. Under each unique CDR3 protein, matching rows form one entry showing the most common genes and DNA. None of the V and J calls come from the authors' own analysis; TCRdb made them. The sample table contains roughly 570,000 distinct CDR3 sequences; only one count was recorded for 9.5% to 10% of them. Approximately 3.2% of the sample lies in the top ten.

General study outcomes and caveats: Zero-insertion analyses could be partly confounded by invariant T cells such as MAIT and iNKT, though diverse VJ usage argued against such confounding for most clonotypes. Recombination models systematically underestimated out-of-frame TCR alpha sharing in monozygotic twins but agreed with sharing between unrelated individuals. A weaker excess of twin sharing was found in beta out-of-frame sequences because the signal-to-noise ratio was lowered by fewer shared sequences. Compared with coincidental sharing between unrelated individuals, an excess of low generation-probability sequences was observed among out-of-frame TCR alpha sequences shared between twins. Abundant cord blood beta clonotypes had fewer insertions, young adult naive repertoires showed a similar but weaker trend, and memory repertoires showed no such trend. Conclusions relied on cross-sectional statistical analysis, since the same donors could not be followed over many years.

For CDR1 and CDR2, the germline V gene lists KGHSH and LQKENI. Relative to germline, V is 1 base shorter and J is 0 bases shorter, with 10 bases between their ends. Including cysteine and phenylalanine, the CDR3 has 16 amino acids. The kept DNA is CDR3 alone, 48 bases in frame from the first base. Worth noting for this clonotype: Its specific antigen is unknown. Per-base quality was not reported, and no clone a single base away is much larger than it.

Separately, the same data were catalogued under a study of yellow fever vaccine responses in identical twins. As the second study states: According to the authors, in identical twins the way T cells responded to vaccination appeared partly convergent and partly personalized. Focusing on identical twins, the study followed the T cell clones that responded to the vaccine, and did so with precision.

The chain is made from TRBV18 and TRBJ1-5; the D gene is perhaps TRBD1, from 6 matching bases. The sequencing input was PBMCs. The clonotype comes from a woman aged 18-29 years in good health. Read as DNA, the sequence is TGTGCCAGCTCACCACAGGACAGATATAGCAATCAGCCCCAGCATTTT. It translates as CASSPQDRYSNQPQHF.